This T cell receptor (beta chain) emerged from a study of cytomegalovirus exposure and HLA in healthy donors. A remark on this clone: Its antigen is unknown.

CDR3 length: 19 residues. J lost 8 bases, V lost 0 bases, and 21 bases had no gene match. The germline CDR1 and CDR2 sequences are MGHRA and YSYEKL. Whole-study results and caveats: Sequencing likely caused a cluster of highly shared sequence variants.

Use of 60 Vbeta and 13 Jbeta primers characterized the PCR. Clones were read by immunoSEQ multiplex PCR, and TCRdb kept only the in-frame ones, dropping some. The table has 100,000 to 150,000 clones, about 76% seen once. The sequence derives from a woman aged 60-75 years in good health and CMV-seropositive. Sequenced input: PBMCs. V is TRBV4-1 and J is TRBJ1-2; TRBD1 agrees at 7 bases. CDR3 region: CASSQDPTGRSSGGYGYTF. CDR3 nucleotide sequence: TGCGCCAGCAGCCAAGACCCGACAGGGAGAAGTAGCGGCGGATACGGCTACACCTTC.